The subject of this entry is one T cell receptor (beta chain). The antigen it binds to is not known. There are no base qualities to consult, and no much larger clone falls within one base. TCRbeta CDR3 regions were amplified from genomic DNA using the immunoSEQ Assay, a bias-controlled multiplex PCR. As for how the authors treated the data: The number of nucleated cells in each sample was estimated from the amplification of reference gene primers within the assay. Sequence reads were collapsed and filtered to measure the absolute abundance of every unique TCRbeta CDR3 rearrangement. For each sample, productive Simpson clonality was calculated as the square root of Simpson's diversity index across productive rearrangements. This immuneACCESS table, as held by TCRdb, lists in-frame sequences with V and J called but not all clones. Of the missing ones, under half trace to an unresolved V gene in checked studies; the others have no known cause. The V and J calls and clone size were taken over from that table, and D and trimming were inferred from the DNA. This sample holds 55,000 to 75,000 clones; 70% to 80% were observed only once. Less than 40% of the sample is taken by the ten largest.

This sample was taken from a study of blood T cell repertoires in COVID-19 (dated by TCRdb to the early 2020s). Describing the broader study: The collaborator samples originated in the United States, Italy and Spain and spanned the acute and convalescent phases of COVID-19. The prospective study material was composed of cDNA or gDNA derived from T cells, B-cell-depleted T cells, or PBMCs. Subjects who had been exposed to COVID-19, were actively infected with it, or had recovered from it provided the deeply sampled blood TCRbeta repertoires that made up the dataset. The repertoires were made available in a free public database intended to serve as a resource for research on the immune response to SARS-CoV-2. Samples came from the ongoing ImmuneRACE study (first 160 participants) plus 1,254 subjects from 6 global collaborators. Sample metadata almost always included a de-identified subject ID, COVID-19 status, age in years and sex. Where available, HLA class I and class II types were taken from metadata supplied by the sample provider and were not determined by assay-based typing. The paper as a whole reports these results and caveats: Clinical and demographic metadata were provided uncurated, with the amount varying by source and participant.

V is trimmed back by 3 bases and J by 4 bases, and the junction contains 4 bases that no gene match accounts for. According to the germline V gene, CDR1 reads SQVTM and CDR2 reads ANQGSEA. Reading from cysteine to phenylalanine, the CDR3 counts 13 amino acids. Only the CDR3 DNA stays, 39 bases, in frame from base 1. Whole blood was collected in K2EDTA tubes by collaborating institutions according to the institutions' own protocols. Collaborator samples were shipped for TCRbeta analysis as frozen whole blood, isolated PBMCs, or DNA extracted from either sample type. The clonotype originates from a woman in her 70s with acute or convalescent COVID-19. The specimen sequenced was peripheral blood. The chain joins TRBV29-1 to TRBJ1-2, with 8 bases matching TRBD1. The CDR3 loop reads CSVEEQGGYGYTF. DNA sequence: TGCAGCGTTGAGGAACAGGGGGGCTATGGCTACACCTTC.